A single T cell receptor beta chain is shown here with its context. As yet, its antigen is unknown. The PCR ran on 60 Vbeta and 13 Jbeta primers. The repertoire was sequenced with immunoSEQ multiplex PCR; TCRdb's copy has only in-frame clones and lacks some. The sample lists approximately 190,000 clones; over 70% were seen once. These data originate in a study of cytomegalovirus exposure and HLA in healthy donors. Study background: A prior analysis found about 120 million unique TCR beta sequences from around 200 million T cells. Of all 400 or so donors who were genotyped, roughly 83% belonged to the Caucasian-associated ancestry cluster. The study's findings and limits: Reports credit the classifier with highly specific, highly sensitive diagnosis of cytomegalovirus status.

The sequence derives from a man aged 50 or older in good health and CMV-seronegative. Sequenced input: PBMCs.

The CDR3 nucleotides are TGTGCCAGCAGCGGACCCGGACTTATCTATGGCTACACCTTC. Translation gives CASSGPGLIYGYTF. The chain combines TRBV28 with TRBJ1-2; D not certain. The CDR3 loop spans 14 amino acids. Germline lookup yields CDR1 MDHEN and CDR2 SYDVKM. The germline V and J ends were trimmed by 6 bases and 4 bases, with 15 bases remaining between them.